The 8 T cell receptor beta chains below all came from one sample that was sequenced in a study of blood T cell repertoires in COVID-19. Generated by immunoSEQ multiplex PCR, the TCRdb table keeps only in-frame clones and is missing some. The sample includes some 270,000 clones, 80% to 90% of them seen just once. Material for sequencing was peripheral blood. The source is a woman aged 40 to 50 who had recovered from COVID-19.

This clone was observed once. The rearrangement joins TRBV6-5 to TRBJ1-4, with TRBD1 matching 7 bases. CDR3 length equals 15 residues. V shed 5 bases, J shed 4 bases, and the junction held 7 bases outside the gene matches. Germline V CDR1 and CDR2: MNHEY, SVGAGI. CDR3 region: CASSSPDRFNEKLFF. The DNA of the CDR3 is TGTGCCAGCAGTAGCCCGGACAGGTTTAATGAAAAACTGTTTTTT.

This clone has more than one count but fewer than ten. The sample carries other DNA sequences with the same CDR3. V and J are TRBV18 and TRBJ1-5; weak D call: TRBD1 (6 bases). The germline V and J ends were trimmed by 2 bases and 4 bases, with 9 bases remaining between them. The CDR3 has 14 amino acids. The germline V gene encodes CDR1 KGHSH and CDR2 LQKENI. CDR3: CASSPGGGNQPQHF. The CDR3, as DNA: TGTGCCAGCTCACCAGGGGGCGGTAATCAGCCCCAGCATTTT.

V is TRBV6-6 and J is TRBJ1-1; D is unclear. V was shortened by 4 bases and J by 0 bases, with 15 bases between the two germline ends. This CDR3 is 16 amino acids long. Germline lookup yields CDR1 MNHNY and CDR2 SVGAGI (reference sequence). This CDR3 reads CASSFGGGDMNTEAFF. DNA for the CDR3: TGTGCCAGCAGTTTTGGAGGAGGCGACATGAACACTGAAGCTTTCTTT.

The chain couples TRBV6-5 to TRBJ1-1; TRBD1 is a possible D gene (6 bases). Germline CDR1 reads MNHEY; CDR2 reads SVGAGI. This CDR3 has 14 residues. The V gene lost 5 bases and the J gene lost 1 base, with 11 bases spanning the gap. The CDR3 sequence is CASSRQGRNTEAFF. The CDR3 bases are TGTGCCAGCAGTCGCCAGGGGAGGAACACTGAAGCTTTCTTT.

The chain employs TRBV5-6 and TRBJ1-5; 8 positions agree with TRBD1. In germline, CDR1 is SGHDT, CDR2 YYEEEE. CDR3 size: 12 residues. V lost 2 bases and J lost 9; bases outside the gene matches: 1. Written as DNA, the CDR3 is TGTGCCAGCAGCTTAACAGGGGGGCCCCAGCATTTT. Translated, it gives CASSLTGGPQHF.

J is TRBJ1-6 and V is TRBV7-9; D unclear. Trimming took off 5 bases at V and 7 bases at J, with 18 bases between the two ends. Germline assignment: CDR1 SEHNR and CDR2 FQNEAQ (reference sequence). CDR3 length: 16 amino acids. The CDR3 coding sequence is TGTGCCAGCAGCCCCCTCCCGGCCGGAGGGAATTCACCCCTCCACTTT. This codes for CASSPLPAGGNSPLHF.

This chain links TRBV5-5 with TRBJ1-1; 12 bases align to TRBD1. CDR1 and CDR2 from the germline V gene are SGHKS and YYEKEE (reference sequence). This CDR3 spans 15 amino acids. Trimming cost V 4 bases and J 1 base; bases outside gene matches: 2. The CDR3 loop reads CASSPGQGANTEAFF. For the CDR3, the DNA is TGTGCCAGCAGCCCGGGACAGGGGGCGAACACTGAAGCTTTCTTT.

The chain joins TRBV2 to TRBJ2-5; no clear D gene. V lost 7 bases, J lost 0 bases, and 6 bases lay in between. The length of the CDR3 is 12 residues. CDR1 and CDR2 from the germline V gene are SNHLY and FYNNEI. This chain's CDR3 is CASTRDQETQYF. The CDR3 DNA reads TGTGCCAGCACCCGGGACCAAGAGACCCAGTACTTC.